Below, 25 T cell receptor beta chains from the same sample are listed, as sequenced in a study of regulatory T cells in long-lasting Graves disease. Building the TCR beta libraries relied on iRepertoire HTBI primers, and CDR3 regions underwent Arm-PCR. MiXCR, run by TCRdb on the multiplex PCR reads, gives a single entry per CDR3 protein. In the table there are hundreds of thousands of distinct CDR3 sequences, 15% to 20% of which are singletons. Time point denoted: newly diagnosed GD, antithyroid drugs for less than 3 months. The TCR library was prepared using RNA isolated from PBMCs. The same sample was also studied in work on T cells in Graves' hyperthyroidism and ophthalmopathy.

The source material was peripheral blood mononuclear cells (PBMCs), sampled at new diagnosis, from a patient treated with antithyroid drugs. The receptors were gathered from a man aged 18-30 years with Graves disease.

This clonotype was observed a handful of times. V usage is TRBV29-1 and J usage is TRBJ2-1; D possibly corresponds to TRBD2 (5 bases). Deletions cut 7 bases from V and 8 bases from J, with 24 bases between. CDR1 is SQVTM and CDR2 is ANQGSEA in the germline V gene. CDR3 length equals 15 residues. CDR3 nucleotides: TGCAGCGCGTTGCGAAGCCAGGCGGGTATCCATGAGCAGTTCTTC. Translation gives CSALRSQAGIHEQFF.

This clonotype was picked up many times. The chain couples TRBV7-9 to TRBJ1-2; no reliable D call. This CDR3 has 14 residues. V was shortened by 5 bases and J by 2 bases, with 12 bases between the two germline ends. Per germline, CDR1 SEHNR and CDR2 FQNEAQ (reference sequence). In DNA, the CDR3 is TGTGCCAGCAGCCAAGCCTTTAGGAACTATGGCTACACCTTC. Protein sequence: CASSQAFRNYGYTF.

This clonotype was seen ten or more times. The V call is TRBV13, the J call TRBJ2-7, with D perhaps TRBD1 (5 bases). Germline assignment: CDR1 PRHDT and CDR2 FYEKMQ (reference sequence). This CDR3 has 13 residues. The V end lost 5 bases, the J end lost 6 bases, and 14 bases lay between the germline ends. The CDR3 nucleotides read TGTGCCAGCAGCGGGTACCCAGGGCGCGAGCAGTACTTC. Its protein product is CASSGYPGREQYF.

The chain couples TRBV28 to TRBJ1-6; 10 positions match TRBD1. Germline loops: CDR1 MDHEN, CDR2 SYDVKM. This CDR3 has 17 residues. V dropped 4 bases and J dropped 2; count of bases not matched to a gene: 5. The DNA of the CDR3 is TGTGCCAGCAGTTCCGGACAGGGGGGCCCCTATAATTCACCCCTCCACTTT. The encoded protein is CASSSGQGGPYNSPLHF.

The V gene is TRBV10-1, the J gene TRBJ2-7, with 7 bases aligning to TRBD2. CDR1 is WNHNN, CDR2 SYGVQD, per germline (reference sequence). This CDR3 spans 15 amino acids. J lost 6 bases, V lost 2 bases, and 10 bases had no gene match. The CDR3 protein is CASSEVPGLGREQYF. CDR3 in DNA: TGCGCCAGCAGTGAGGTTCCAGGACTAGGACGCGAGCAGTACTTC.

In its sample, this clonotype was seen a few times. This chain links TRBV5-6 with TRBJ1-1; D gene unclear. The CDR3 has 14 amino acids. CDR1 SGHDT and CDR2 YYEEEE come from the germline V gene. Trimming left V 2 bases short and J 0 bases short, with 8 bases between. CDR3 residues: CASSFGVLNTEAFF. The DNA for the CDR3 is TGTGCCAGCAGCTTTGGCGTTCTGAACACTGAAGCTTTCTTT.

This clonotype was detected ten times or more. The chain has TRBV6-5 and TRBJ2-7; perhaps TRBD1 as D (6 bases). Looked up from germline, CDR1 is MNHEY and CDR2 is SVGAGI. This CDR3 spans 15 amino acids. V lost 6 bases and J lost 0, with 15 bases in between. In nucleotides, the CDR3 is TGTGCCAGCAGGTACCGGGACACGAGCTCCTACGAGCAGTACTTC. Translated, it gives CASRYRDTSSYEQYF.

This chain links TRBV19 with TRBJ1-4, with D possibly being TRBD1 (5 bases). The CDR3 has 15 amino acids. V was pared by 5 bases and J by 4 bases, with 14 bases between. Germline loops: CDR1 LNHDA, CDR2 SQIVND (reference sequence). The CDR3 region is CASSGRDFNNEKLFF. The CDR3 nucleotides are TGTGCCAGTAGTGGAAGGGACTTCAATAATGAAAAACTGTTTTTT.

This clonotype was seen at least ten times. The chain recombines TRBV2 with TRBJ1-1, with a weak D call TRBD1 (6 bases). The CDR3 consists of 14 residues. CDR1 is SNHLY and CDR2 is FYNNEI in the germline V gene. Trimming shortened V by 5 bases and J by 1 base, and 11 bases separated the two germline ends. CDR3 in DNA: TGTGCCAGCAGTCGGACAGCCGGGAACACTGAAGCTTTCTTT. Its protein is CASSRTAGNTEAFF. Based on the CDR3 plus reference TRBV2 and TRBJ1-1, the full variable domain is EPEVTQTPSHQVTQMGQEVILRCVPISNHLYFYWYRQILGQKVEFLVSFYNNEISEKSEIFDDQFSVERPDGSNFTLKIRSTKLEDSAMYFCASSRTAGNTEAFFGQGTRLTVV.

Concerning this clonotype itself: This clone may be a read error of a much larger clone one base away. The J gene is TRBJ2-1, the V gene TRBV27, with D possibly being TRBD1 or TRBD2 (5 bases each). The CDR3 is made up of 14 amino acids. Germline assignment: CDR1 MNHEY and CDR2 SMNVEV (reference sequence). This CDR3 reads CAGSPWGSGNEQFF. The CDR3, as DNA: TGTGCCGGCAGCCCTTGGGGGAGCGGCAATGAGCAGTTCTTC.

This clonotype was observed once. One base away lies a much larger clone, so this may be a sequencing read error. This chain connects TRBV28 to TRBJ1-1, with D unresolved. CDR3 length: 10 amino acids. Germline V gene lookup returns CDR1 MDHEN and CDR2 SYDVKM. The CDR3 sequence is CASENTEASF. CDR3 DNA sequence: TGTGCCAGCGAGAACACTGAAGCTTCCTTT.

The genes are TRBV4-2 and TRBJ2-2, with TRBD2 matching 10 bases. This CDR3 contains 15 residues. Losses at the gene ends were 4 bases for V and 6 bases for J; bases not matched to a gene: 5. CDR1 is LGHNA, CDR2 YNFKEQ, per germline. The CDR3 DNA reads as TGTGCCAGCAGCCCTAGCGGGAGTTTGGCCGGGGAGCTGTTTTTT. Amino acid sequence: CASSPSGSLAGELFF.

The CDR3 coding sequence is TGTGCCAGCAAGAACACCCTTAACTATGGCTACACCTTC. Translated, it gives CASKNTLNYGYTF. The chain links TRBV6-2 or TRBV6-3 to TRBJ1-2; D unclear. This CDR3 has 13 residues. The V end lost 7 bases, the J end lost 1 base, and 10 bases lay between the germline ends. The germline CDR1 and CDR2 sequences are MNHEY and SVGEGT.

This clonotype was recorded a few times. Written as DNA, the CDR3 is TGTGCCAGCAGCGTGGCAACTAGCGGGAGAATCGATGAGCAGTTCTTC. Translating it yields CASSVATSGRIDEQFF. This sequence joins TRBV9 and TRBJ2-1, with 11 bases lining up with TRBD2. This CDR3 has 16 amino acids. CDR1 and CDR2 from the germline V gene are SGDLS and YYNGEE. Losses at the gene ends were 2 bases for V and 8 bases for J; bases not matched to a gene: 9.

This clonotype came up many times. The chain couples TRBV5-1 to TRBJ2-7; 7 bases are a match to TRBD2. This CDR3 is 14 amino acids long. Germline loops: CDR1 SGHRS, CDR2 YFSETQ. The V gene end was trimmed by 7 bases and the J gene end by 5 bases; junction bases not matched to a gene: 12. This CDR3 is CASGRGDTPHEQYF. CDR3 nucleotides: TGCGCCAGCGGCCGGGGGGATACCCCCCACGAGCAGTACTTC.

Many counts were recorded for this clonotype. The chain is built from TRBV12-3 or TRBV12-4 and TRBJ2-4; D is perhaps TRBD1 (5 bases). This CDR3 region has 13 residues. V was pared by 3 bases and J by 5 bases, with 8 bases between. CDR3 sequence: CASSFTGQNIQYF. The CDR3 bases are TGTGCCAGCAGTTTCACAGGACAAAACATTCAGTACTTC.

There are a few counts of this clonotype. The J gene is TRBJ1-1, the V gene TRBV3-1, with D uncertain. Trimming removed 2 bases from V and 6 bases from J, with 13 bases in between. CDR3 length equals 14 residues. Per the germline V gene, CDR1 is LGHDT and CDR2 is YNNKEL (reference sequence). As DNA, the CDR3 is TGTGCCAGCAGCCAACAGTCGGATTTCCCTGAAGCTTTCTTT. This gives the protein CASSQQSDFPEAFF. The full variable domain, with the rest looked up from reference TRBV3-1 and TRBJ1-1, is DTAVSQTPKYLVTQMGNDKSIKCEQNLGHDTMYWYKQDSKKFLKIMFSYNNKELIINETVPNRFSPKSPDKAHLNLHINSLELGDSAVYFCASSQQSDFPEAFFGQGTRLTVV.

Ten or more counts support this clonotype. The chain is built from TRBV5-1 and TRBJ2-7; D possibly uses TRBD1 or TRBD2 (5 bases each). CDR3 length: 13 amino acids. Germline CDR1 is SGHRS and CDR2 is YFSETQ. Trimming removed 4 bases at V and 7 bases at J, with 15 bases between. The CDR3 DNA is TGCGCCAGCAGCAGGGGACCAACCGGGGAGCAGTACTTC. Its translation: CASSRGPTGEQYF. The full variable domain, with the rest looked up from reference TRBV5-1 and TRBJ2-7, is KAGVTQTPRYLIKTRGQQVTLSCSPISGHRSVSWYQQTPGQGLQFLFEYFSETQRNKGNFPGRFSGRQFSNSRSEMNVSTLELGDSALYLCASSRGPTGEQYFGPGTRLTVT.

This clonotype appeared many times. This sequence joins TRBV12-3 or TRBV12-4 and TRBJ2-7, with TRBD2 identical over 13 bases. There are 17 residues in the CDR3. The V gene end was trimmed by 6 bases and the J gene end by 4 bases; junction bases not matched to a gene: 12. In DNA, the CDR3 is TGTGCCAGCAGCCGGACTAGCGGGAGAGATCGGCTTTACGAGCAGTACTTC. This gives the protein CASSRTSGRDRLYEQYF.

The rearrangement joins TRBV19 to TRBJ2-3; TRBD1 might be the D (5 bases). The tail of the sequence fits TRBJ2-5 better, so the J call may be wrong. The germline CDR1 and CDR2 sequences are LNHDA and SQIVND (reference sequence). The CDR3 has 15 amino acids. The CDR3 DNA is TGTGCCAGCGGCCCTGGGGCCTACCACCCTGAGACCCAGTACTTC. Protein product: CASGPGAYHPETQYF.

This clonotype was seen repeatedly, ten times or more. This chain joins TRBV20-1 and TRBJ2-2, with 12 positions matching TRBD2. Per the germline V gene, CDR1 is DFQATT and CDR2 is SNEGSKA (reference sequence). The CDR3 extends over 14 amino acids. With 5 bases clipped from V and 7 bases from J, the junction kept 5 bases outside the gene matches. The CDR3 loop reads CSASSGRASGELFF. The CDR3 region has the DNA TGCAGTGCTTCTAGCGGGAGGGCCAGCGGGGAGCTGTTTTTT.

The sample holds many counts of this clonotype. The V gene is TRBV2, the J gene TRBJ2-2; D remains ambiguous. This CDR3 region has 12 residues. Germline lookup yields CDR1 SNHLY and CDR2 FYNNEI. The germline V and J ends were trimmed by 2 bases and 6 bases, with 4 bases remaining between them. The CDR3 region has the DNA TGTGCCAGCAGTGAATTCCCCGGGGAGCTGTTTTTT. It encodes CASSEFPGELFF.

This clonotype was observed at least ten times. V is TRBV28 and J is TRBJ2-1; 13 nucleotides match TRBD2. CDR1 is MDHEN and CDR2 is SYDVKM in the germline V gene. The CDR3 spans 15 residues. J lost 6 bases, V lost 4 bases, and 3 bases had no gene match. The CDR3 DNA sequence: TGTGCCAGCAGTTCAGGACTAGCGGGAGCCAATGAGCAGTTCTTC. This gives the protein CASSSGLAGANEQFF.

This clonotype was seen repeatedly, ten times or more. V and J are TRBV2 and TRBJ2-4; TRBD2 matches 7 bases. Unmatched junction bases numbered 3, after V lost 1 base and J lost 0 bases. Germline V CDR1 and CDR2: SNHLY, FYNNEI. This CDR3 spans 16 amino acids. The CDR3 nucleotides read TGTGCCAGCAGTGAAGGGAGCGGGGCAGCCAAAAACATTCAGTACTTC. Translating gives CASSEGSGAAKNIQYF.

With respect to this clonotype: Given a much more abundant clone one base away, this may be a read error. Given the absence of the conserved phenylalanine or tryptophan at the CDR3 end, a read error is likely. The DNA is omitted, as the CDR3 cannot be located on it reliably, and the CDR3 follows TCRdb's listing. The rearrangement joins TRBV11-2 to TRBJ2-1; the table gives TRBD2 as D, unverified against the DNA. 14 amino acids form the CDR3, both terminal residues included. The germline V gene has CDR1 SGHAT and CDR2 FQNNGV. The CDR3 reads CASSPADPMDTQYL.